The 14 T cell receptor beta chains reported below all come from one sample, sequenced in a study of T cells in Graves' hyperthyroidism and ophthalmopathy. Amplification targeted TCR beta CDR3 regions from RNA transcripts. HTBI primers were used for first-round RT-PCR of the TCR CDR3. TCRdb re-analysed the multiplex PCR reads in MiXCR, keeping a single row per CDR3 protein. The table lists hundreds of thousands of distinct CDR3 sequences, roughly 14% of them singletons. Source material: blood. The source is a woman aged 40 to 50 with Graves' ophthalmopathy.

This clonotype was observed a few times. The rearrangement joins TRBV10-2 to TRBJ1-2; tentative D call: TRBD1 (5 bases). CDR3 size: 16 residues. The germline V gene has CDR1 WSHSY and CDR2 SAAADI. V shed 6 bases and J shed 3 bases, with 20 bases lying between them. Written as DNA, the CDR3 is TGCGCCAGCAGGAATCGGGGCAGGGTTGAGGACTATGGCTACACCTTC. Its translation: CASRNRGRVEDYGYTF.

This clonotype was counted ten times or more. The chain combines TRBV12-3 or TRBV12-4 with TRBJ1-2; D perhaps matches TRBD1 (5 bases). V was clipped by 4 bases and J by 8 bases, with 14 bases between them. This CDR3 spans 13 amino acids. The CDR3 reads CASSWAGMSGYTF. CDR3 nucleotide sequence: TGTGCCAGCAGTTGGGCAGGGATGAGCGGCTACACCTTC.

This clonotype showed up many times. The CDR3 nucleotides read TGTGCCAGCAGCTTAGAAGTGGTCGCGAGGAACACCGGGGAGCTGTTTTTT. Its translation is CASSLEVVARNTGELFF. V is TRBV11-2 and J is TRBJ2-2; D call uncertain. CDR3 length: 17 residues. V was cut by 0 bases and J by 1 base, with 12 bases left in between. Germline V lookup: CDR1 SGHAT, CDR2 FQNNGV.

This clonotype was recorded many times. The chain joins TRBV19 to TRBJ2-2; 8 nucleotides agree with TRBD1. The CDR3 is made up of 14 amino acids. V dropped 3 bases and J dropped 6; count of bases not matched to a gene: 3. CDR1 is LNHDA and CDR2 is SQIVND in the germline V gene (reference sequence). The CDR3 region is CASSMGQEPGELFF. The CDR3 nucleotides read TGTGCCAGTAGTATGGGACAGGAGCCCGGGGAGCTGTTTTTT.

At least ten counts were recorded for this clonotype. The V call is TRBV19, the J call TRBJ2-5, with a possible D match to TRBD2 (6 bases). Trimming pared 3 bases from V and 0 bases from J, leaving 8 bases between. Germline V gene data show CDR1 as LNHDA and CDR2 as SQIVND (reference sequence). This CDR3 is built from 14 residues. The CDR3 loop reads CASSIGGDQETQYF. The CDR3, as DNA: TGTGCCAGTAGTATCGGCGGGGACCAAGAGACCCAGTACTTC. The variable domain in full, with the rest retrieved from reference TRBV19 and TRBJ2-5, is DGGITQSPKYLFRKEGQNVTLSCEQNLNHDAMYWYRQDPGQGLRLIYYSQIVNDFQKGDIAEGYSVSREKKESFPLTVTSAQKNPTAFYLCASSIGGDQETQYFGPGTRLLVL.

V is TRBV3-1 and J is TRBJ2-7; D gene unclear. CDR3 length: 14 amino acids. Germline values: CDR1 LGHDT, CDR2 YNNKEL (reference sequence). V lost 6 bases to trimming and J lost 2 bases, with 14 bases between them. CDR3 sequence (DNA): TGTGCCAGCAGGCCCGGGTGGGGAACCTACGAGCAGTACTTC. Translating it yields CASRPGWGTYEQYF.

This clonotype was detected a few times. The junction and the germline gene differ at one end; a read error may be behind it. The CDR3 is CASSLAGVGERYF. CDR3 nucleotide sequence: TGTGCCAGCAGCTTGGCAGGGGTGGGCGAGCGGTACTTC. J is TRBJ2-7 and V is TRBV7-2, with D tentatively TRBD1 (6 bases). The germline V gene encodes CDR1 SGHTA and CDR2 FQGNSA. The length of the CDR3 is 13 residues. Full variable domain (outside the CDR3, taken from reference TRBV7-2 and TRBJ2-7): GAGVSQSPSNKVTEKGKDVELRCDPISGHTALYWYRQSLGQGLEFLIYFQGNSAPDKSGLPSDRFSAERTGGSVSTLTIQRTQQEDSAVYLCASSLAGVGERYFGPGTRLTVT.

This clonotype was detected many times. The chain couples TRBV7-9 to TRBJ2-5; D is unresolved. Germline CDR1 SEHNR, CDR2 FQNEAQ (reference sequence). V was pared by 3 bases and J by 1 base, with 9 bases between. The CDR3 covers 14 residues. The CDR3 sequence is CASSLLETQETQYF. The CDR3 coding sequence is TGTGCCAGCAGCTTGCTGGAGACCCAAGAGACCCAGTACTTC. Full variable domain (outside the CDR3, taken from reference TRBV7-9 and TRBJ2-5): DTGVSQNPRHKITKRGQNVTFRCDPISEHNRLYWYRQTLGQGPEFLTYFQNEAQLEKSRLLSDRFSAERPKGSFSTLEIQRTEQGDSAMYLCASSLLETQETQYFGPGTRLLVL.

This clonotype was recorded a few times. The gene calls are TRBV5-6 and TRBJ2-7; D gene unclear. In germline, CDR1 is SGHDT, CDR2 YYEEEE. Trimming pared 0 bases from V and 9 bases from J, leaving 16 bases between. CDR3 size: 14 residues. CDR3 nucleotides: TGTGCCAGCAGCTTGGGGACGAGACTCGACGCGCAGTACTTC. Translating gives CASSLGTRLDAQYF.

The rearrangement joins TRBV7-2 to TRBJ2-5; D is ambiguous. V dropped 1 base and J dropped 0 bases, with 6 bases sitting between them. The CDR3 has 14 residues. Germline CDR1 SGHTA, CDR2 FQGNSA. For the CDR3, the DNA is TGTGCCAGCAGCTTAGTCGACTACCAAGAGACCCAGTACTTC. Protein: CASSLVDYQETQYF.

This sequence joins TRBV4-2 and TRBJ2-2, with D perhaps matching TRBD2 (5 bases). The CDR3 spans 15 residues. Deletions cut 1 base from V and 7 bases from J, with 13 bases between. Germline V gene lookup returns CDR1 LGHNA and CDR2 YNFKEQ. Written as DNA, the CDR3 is TGTGCCAGCAGCCAAGGCCAAGGCGGGTTCGGGGAGCTGTTTTTT. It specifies CASSQGQGGFGELFF.

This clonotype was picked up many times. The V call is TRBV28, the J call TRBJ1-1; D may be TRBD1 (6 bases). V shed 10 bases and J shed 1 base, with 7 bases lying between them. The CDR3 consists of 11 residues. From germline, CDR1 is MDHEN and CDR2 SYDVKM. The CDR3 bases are TGTGCCACACAGGGGAACACTGAAGCTTTCTTT. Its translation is CATQGNTEAFF. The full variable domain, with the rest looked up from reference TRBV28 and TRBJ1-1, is DVKVTQSSRYLVKRTGEKVFLECVQDMDHENMFWYRQDPGLGLRLIYFSYDVKMKEKGDIPEGYSVSREKKERFSLILESASTNQTSMYLCATQGNTEAFFGQGTRLTVV.

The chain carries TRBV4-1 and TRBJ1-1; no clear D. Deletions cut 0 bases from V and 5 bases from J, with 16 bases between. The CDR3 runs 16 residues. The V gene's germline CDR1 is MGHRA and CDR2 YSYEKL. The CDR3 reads CASSQDGVFGRTEAFF. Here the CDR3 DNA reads TGCGCCAGCAGCCAAGATGGTGTTTTCGGGAGAACTGAAGCTTTCTTT.

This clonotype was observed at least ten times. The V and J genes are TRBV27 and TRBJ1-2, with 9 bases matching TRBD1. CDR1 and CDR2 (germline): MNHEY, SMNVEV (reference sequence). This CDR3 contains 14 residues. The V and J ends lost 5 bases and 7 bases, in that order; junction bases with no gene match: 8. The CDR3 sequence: CASSPIGTGIGYTF. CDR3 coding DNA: TGTGCCAGCAGTCCCATCGGGACAGGGATTGGCTACACCTTC.